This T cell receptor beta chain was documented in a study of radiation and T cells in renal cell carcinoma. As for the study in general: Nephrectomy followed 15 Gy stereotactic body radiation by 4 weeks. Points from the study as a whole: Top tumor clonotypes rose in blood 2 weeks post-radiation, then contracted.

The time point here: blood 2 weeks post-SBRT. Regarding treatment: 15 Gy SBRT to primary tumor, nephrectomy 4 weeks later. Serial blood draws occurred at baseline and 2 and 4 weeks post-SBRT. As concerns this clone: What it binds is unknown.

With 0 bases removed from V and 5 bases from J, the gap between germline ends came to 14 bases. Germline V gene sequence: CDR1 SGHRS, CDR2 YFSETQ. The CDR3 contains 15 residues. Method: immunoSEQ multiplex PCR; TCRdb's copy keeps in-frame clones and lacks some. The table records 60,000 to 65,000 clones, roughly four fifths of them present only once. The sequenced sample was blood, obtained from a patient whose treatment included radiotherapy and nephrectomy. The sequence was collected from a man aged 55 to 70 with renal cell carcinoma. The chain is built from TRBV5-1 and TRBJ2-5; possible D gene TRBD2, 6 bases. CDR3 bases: TGCGCCAGCAGCTTGGAGGTAGTAGGGAGGGAGACCCAGTACTTC. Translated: CASSLEVVGRETQYF.